Listed below are T cell receptor beta chains from one sample, sequenced in a study of T cell responses to AZD1222 COVID-19 vaccine. Sequencing used immunoSEQ multiplex PCR; TCRdb keeps in-frame clones, though not all of them. The sample lists some 120,000 clones; around 92% were seen once. The input for sequencing was peripheral blood, taken on day 0 of AZD1222 vaccination. The source of these receptors is an adult in good health. The CDR3 runs from the conserved cysteine through the conserved F or W. D genes are given only for firm matches. Rows give clone size only sometimes, using once, few, many, or a class for an expanded clone.

clone_size: NA
d_call: NA
j_call: TRBJ1-4
v_call: TRBV5-1
cdr3_length: 13
cdr3_aa: CASRRGDNEKLFF
cdr3_nt: TGCGCCAGCCGCAGAGGGGACAATGAAAAACTGTTTTTT

clone_size: NA
d_call: TRBD2
j_call: TRBJ2-7
v_call: TRBV9
cdr3_length: 14
cdr3_aa: CASSPGLHPYEQYF
cdr3_nt: TGTGCCAGCAGCCCGGGACTACATCCCTACGAGCAGTACTTC

clone_size: once
d_call: TRBD1
j_call: TRBJ2-1
v_call: TRBV19
cdr3_length: 16
cdr3_aa: CASSQLRTGGIDEQFF
cdr3_nt: TGTGCCAGTAGTCAACTCAGGACAGGGGGCATAGATGAGCAGTTCTTC

clone_size: NA
d_call: TRBD2
j_call: TRBJ2-7
v_call: TRBV27
cdr3_length: 15
cdr3_aa: CASSLLAGDYYEQYF
cdr3_nt: TGTGCCAGCAGTTTACTAGCGGGAGATTACTACGAGCAGTACTTC

clone_size: NA
d_call: NA
j_call: TRBJ1-2
v_call: TRBV28
cdr3_length: 14
cdr3_aa: CASSLGQASYGYTF
cdr3_nt: TGTGCCAGCAGTTTAGGGCAGGCTAGCTATGGCTACACCTTC

clone_size: NA
d_call: TRBD2
j_call: TRBJ2-7
v_call: TRBV27
cdr3_length: 14
cdr3_aa: CASRPGLAFYEQYF
cdr3_nt: TGTGCCAGTAGGCCGGGACTAGCCTTCTACGAGCAGTACTTC

clone_size: NA
d_call: NA
j_call: TRBJ2-5
v_call: TRBV28
cdr3_length: 14
cdr3_aa: CASSPWGAGETQYF
cdr3_nt: TGTGCCAGCAGCCCCTGGGGTGCGGGGGAGACCCAGTACTTC

clone_size: NA
d_call: NA
j_call: TRBJ2-7
v_call: TRBV4-1
cdr3_length: 12
cdr3_aa: CASEGNSYEQYF
cdr3_nt: TGCGCCAGCGAGGGGAACTCCTACGAGCAGTACTTC

clone_size: NA
d_call: NA
j_call: TRBJ1-3
v_call: TRBV28
cdr3_length: 16
cdr3_aa: CASSSLSVLLGNTIYF
cdr3_nt: TGTGCCAGCAGTTCACTTAGCGTGCTGCTAGGAAACACCATATATTTT

clone_size: NA
d_call: NA
j_call: TRBJ2-2
v_call: TRBV5-1
cdr3_length: 17
cdr3_aa: CASSLAFGQGGGGELFF
cdr3_nt: TGCGCCAGCAGCTTGGCCTTCGGCCAGGGTGGAGGCGGGGAGCTGTTTTTT

clone_size: NA
d_call: TRBD2
j_call: TRBJ2-3
v_call: TRBV6-6
cdr3_length: 17
cdr3_aa: CASSRRGLAGGTDTQYF
cdr3_nt: TGTGCCAGCAGTCGGCGCGGACTAGCGGGAGGAACAGATACGCAGTATTTT

clone_size: NA
d_call: NA
j_call: TRBJ2-7
v_call: TRBV5-4
cdr3_length: 14
cdr3_aa: CASSWQTTSYEQYF
cdr3_nt: TGTGCCAGCAGCTGGCAGACTACTTCCTACGAGCAGTACTTC

clone_size: NA
d_call: TRBD1
j_call: TRBJ1-1
v_call: TRBV19
cdr3_length: 15
cdr3_aa: CASSILGKQGTEAFF
cdr3_nt: TGTGCCAGTAGTATTTTGGGAAAACAGGGGACTGAAGCTTTCTTT

clone_size: NA
d_call: NA
j_call: TRBJ2-3
v_call: TRBV4-1
cdr3_length: 14
cdr3_aa: CASRYRESTDTQYF
cdr3_nt: TGCGCCAGCAGATACAGGGAAAGCACAGATACGCAGTATTTT

clone_size: NA
d_call: NA
j_call: TRBJ2-7
v_call: TRBV27
cdr3_length: 13
cdr3_aa: CASSLFRGYEQYF
cdr3_nt: TGTGCCAGCAGTTTATTCAGGGGCTACGAGCAGTACTTC

clone_size: NA
d_call: NA
j_call: TRBJ2-3
v_call: TRBV28
cdr3_length: 15
cdr3_aa: CASSLRRPSTDTQYF
cdr3_nt: TGTGCCAGCAGTCTCAGACGGCCTAGCACAGATACGCAGTATTTT

clone_size: NA
d_call: NA
j_call: TRBJ2-3
v_call: TRBV15
cdr3_length: 14
cdr3_aa: CATGGGSPTDTQYF
cdr3_nt: TGTGCCACTGGTGGCGGGTCCCCCACAGATACGCAGTATTTT

clone_size: NA
d_call: TRBD2
j_call: TRBJ2-1
v_call: TRBV6-5
cdr3_length: 15
cdr3_aa: CASTSGGVPYNEQFF
cdr3_nt: TGTGCCAGCACCTCGGGGGGGGTACCCTACAATGAGCAGTTCTTC

clone_size: NA
d_call: TRBD1
j_call: TRBJ1-2
v_call: TRBV7-9
cdr3_length: 15
cdr3_aa: CASSHLGQGRYGYTF
cdr3_nt: TGTGCCAGCAGTCACTTAGGACAGGGTCGGTATGGCTACACCTTC

clone_size: few
d_call: TRBD1
j_call: TRBJ2-7
v_call: TRBV3-1/TRBV3-2
cdr3_length: 14
cdr3_aa: CASSQVTGAYEQYF
cdr3_nt: TGTGCCAGCAGCCAAGTCACAGGGGCCTACGAGCAGTACTTC

clone_size: NA
d_call: TRBD2
j_call: TRBJ2-5
v_call: TRBV10-3
cdr3_length: 15
cdr3_aa: CAISEGAGVQETQYF
cdr3_nt: TGTGCCATCAGTGAAGGAGCGGGGGTACAAGAGACCCAGTACTTC

clone_size: NA
d_call: NA
j_call: TRBJ2-7
v_call: TRBV6-5
cdr3_length: 14
cdr3_aa: CASSQGTYSYEQYF
cdr3_nt: TGTGCCAGCAGTCAGGGGACTTACTCCTACGAGCAGTACTTC